The source of this T cell receptor (beta chain) is a study of early T cells in non-severe SARS-CoV-2 infection. General study points: Lookups in VDJdb leaned toward anti-spike CD8 responses and missed private and CD4 specificities.

The germline CDR1 and CDR2 sequences are LGHDT and YNNKEL (reference sequence). This CDR3 is 15 amino acids long. Trimming at V came to 4 bases and at J to 4 bases, leaving 2 bases not matched to a gene. A single record per CDR3 protein comes from TCRdb applying MiXCR to the 5' RACE reads. Of 45,000 to 60,000 distinct CDR3 sequences listed, roughly 8.7% are singletons. Only a few counts were recorded for this clonotype. Its cognate antigen is unknown. This sequence was found in an adult who was a healthcare worker with PCR-confirmed SARS-CoV-2 infection or an uninfected control (not recorded which). The source was whole blood, collected at baseline. The chain couples TRBV3-1 to TRBJ2-2; the match to TRBD2 covers 11 bases. The CDR3 is CASSRGLAVTGELFF. For the CDR3, the DNA is TGTGCCAGCAGCCGGGGACTAGCGGTCACCGGGGAGCTGTTTTTT. The full variable domain, rest sourced from reference TRBV3-1 and TRBJ2-2, is DTAVSQTPKYLVTQMGNDKSIKCEQNLGHDTMYWYKQDSKKFLKIMFSYNNKELIINETVPNRFSPKSPDKAHLNLHINSLELGDSAVYFCASSRGLAVTGELFFGEGSRLTVL.